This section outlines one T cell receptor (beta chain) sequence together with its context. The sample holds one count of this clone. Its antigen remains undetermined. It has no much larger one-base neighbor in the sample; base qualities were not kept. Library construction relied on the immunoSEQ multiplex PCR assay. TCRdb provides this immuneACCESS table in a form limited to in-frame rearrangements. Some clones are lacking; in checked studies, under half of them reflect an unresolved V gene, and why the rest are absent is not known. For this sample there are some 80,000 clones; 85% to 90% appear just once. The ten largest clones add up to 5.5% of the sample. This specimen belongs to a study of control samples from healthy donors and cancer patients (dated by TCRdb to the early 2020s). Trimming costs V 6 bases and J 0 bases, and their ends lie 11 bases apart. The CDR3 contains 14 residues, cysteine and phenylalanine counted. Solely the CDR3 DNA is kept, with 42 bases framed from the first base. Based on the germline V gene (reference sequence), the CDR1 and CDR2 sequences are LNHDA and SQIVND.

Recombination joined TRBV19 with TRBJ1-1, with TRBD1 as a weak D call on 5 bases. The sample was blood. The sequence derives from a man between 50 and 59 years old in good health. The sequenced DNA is TGTGCCAGTAGGGTGGGGCGAATGAACACTGAAGCTTTCTTT. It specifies CASRVGRMNTEAFF. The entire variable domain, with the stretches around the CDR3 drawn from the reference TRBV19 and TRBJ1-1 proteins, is DGGITQSPKYLFRKEGQNVTLSCEQNLNHDAMYWYRQDPGQGLRLIYYSQIVNDFQKGDIAEGYSVSREKKESFPLTVTSAQKNPTAFYLCASRVGRMNTEAFFGQGTRLTVV.